This T cell receptor (beta chain) stems from a study of radiation and T cells in renal cell carcinoma. Looking at the study overall: Nephrectomy followed 15 Gy stereotactic body radiation by 4 weeks.

Time point meaning: blood 2 weeks post-SBRT. Described treatment: 15 Gy SBRT to primary tumor, nephrectomy 4 weeks later. The germline V and J ends were trimmed by 7 bases and 6 bases, with 16 bases remaining between them. Germline CDR1 and CDR2: SNHLY and FYNNEI. The CDR3 loop spans 13 amino acids. Some clones are missing from TCRdb's copy, which holds only in-frame ones; the method was immunoSEQ multiplex PCR. The repertoire holds about 130,000 clones, with more than 75% as singletons. As regards this clone: The antigen remains undetermined.

Findings and limits, study-wide: Without pretreatment biopsies, baseline tumor clonotype presence was undetermined. From baseline, blood top tumor clonotypes peaked at 2 weeks post-radiation.

Here the sequenced sample was blood, taken from a patient whose treatment included radiotherapy and nephrectomy. The J gene is TRBJ2-7, the V gene TRBV2; D is perhaps TRBD2 (6 bases). The receptor's source is a woman aged 70-85 years with renal cell carcinoma. DNA of the CDR3: TGTGCCAGCAAATCGGCCCCCGGGGGCGAGCAGTACTTC. It yields the protein CASKSAPGGEQYF.